A selection of T cell receptor beta chains follows, all from one sample in a study of T cells in Graves' hyperthyroidism and ophthalmopathy. MiXCR, applied by TCRdb to the multiplex PCR reads, yields one record per CDR3 protein. This table has around 600,000 distinct CDR3 sequences, 15% to 19% appearing once. Sequencing was done on a sample of blood. The receptor set was obtained from a woman in her twenties or thirties with Graves' hyperthyroidism. Each CDR3 is given with its conserved first and last residue. The order of the fields is CDR3 protein, J gene, V gene.

CASSHTVALHYNEQFF | TRBJ2-1 | TRBV7-2
CASSSGQQKTGELFF | TRBJ2-2 | TRBV12-3/TRBV12-4
CATSDLGTIYQPQHF | TRBJ1-5 | TRBV24-1
CASSYSKGTGGEGQYF | TRBJ2-3 | TRBV6-2/TRBV6-3
CSATRDNNEKLFF | TRBJ1-4 | TRBV20-1
CASSLSQGELFF | TRBJ2-2 | TRBV7-9
CASSPRGTPNLDTQYF | TRBJ2-3 | TRBV7-9
CSASISAAGGGAEQYF | TRBJ2-7 | TRBV20-1
CASSLFGLTHNEQFF | TRBJ2-1 | TRBV12-3/TRBV12-4
CASRERTSGAYEQYF | TRBJ2-7 | TRBV2
CSAESAREAFF | TRBJ1-1 | TRBV20-1
CASSLPGAAYNEQFF | TRBJ2-1 | TRBV28
CSARTKGGSRFEQYF | TRBJ2-7 | TRBV20-1
CASRGASGRAPFTQYF | TRBJ2-3 | TRBV6-1
CSVVSGNQPQHF | TRBJ1-5 | TRBV29-1
CASSYSSGRYEQYF | TRBJ2-7 | TRBV6-6
CASSSGRSGTSNQPQHF | TRBJ1-5 | TRBV5-5
CASSSRQGLDSPLHF | TRBJ1-6 | TRBV27
CASSTVAGGVTSTDTQYF | TRBJ2-3 | TRBV7-3
CASSGGTADTDTQYF | TRBJ2-3 | TRBV10-1
CASSLFEGSGSETQYF | TRBJ2-5 | TRBV7-9
CASRLGVDPTYEQYF | TRBJ2-7 | TRBV2
CASGLVIPGLAGEDSYNEQFF | TRBJ2-1 | TRBV12-5
CAISDPDRGTNQPQHF | TRBJ1-5 | TRBV10-3
CASSLEGPPTDTQYF | TRBJ2-3 | TRBV5-1
CSVFPVIAGEGSSYNEQFF | TRBJ2-1 | TRBV29-1
CASSPLGDSQPQHF | TRBJ1-5 | TRBV18
CASSLAITRSYEQYF | TRBJ2-7 | TRBV5-1
CASSVGLGTSGSYEQFF | TRBJ2-1 | TRBV9
CSANGIAGLHEQFF | TRBJ2-1 | TRBV20-1
CASSLAYAGQGRNNEQFF | TRBJ2-1 | TRBV11-1
CASSPESSAGGFNLPYEQYF | TRBJ2-7 | TRBV5-1
CASSVNTDTQYF | TRBJ2-3 | TRBV11-2
CASSPDRLPYEQNF | TRBJ2-7 | TRBV5-1
CASNLGGLPHGYGYTF | TRBJ1-2 | TRBV11-1
CASSELASGYNEQFF | TRBJ2-1 | TRBV6-1
CASSLRSGGLSDEQYF | TRBJ2-7 | TRBV12-3/TRBV12-4
CASSPNDGVNTEAFF | TRBJ1-1 | TRBV7-9
CASSLVLAGGNEQFF | TRBJ2-1 | TRBV7-2
CASSQGNTYEQYF | TRBJ2-7 | TRBV4-2
CSAIGGPLSGELFF | TRBJ2-2 | TRBV20-1
CASSRQGSTEAFF | TRBJ1-1 | TRBV6-1
CASSLGIEAFF | TRBJ1-1 | TRBV6-2/TRBV6-3
CASSECGGTEAFF | TRBJ1-1 | TRBV6-1
CASRLVSQDTQYF | TRBJ2-3 | TRBV2
CAWSTSGSGDEQFF | TRBJ2-1 | TRBV30
CASSLAGGGGNIQYF | TRBJ2-4 | TRBV7-6
CAISEPDRGNEQYF | TRBJ2-7 | TRBV10-3
CASGLTMTGQGKASYEQYF | TRBJ2-7 | TRBV12-5
CASLGGAADTQYF | TRBJ2-3 | TRBV5-1
CASTPLRTGELFF | TRBJ2-2 | TRBV2
CATLRTENTGELFF | TRBJ2-2 | TRBV24-1
CASSLSVDPEETEAFF | TRBJ1-1 | TRBV5-8